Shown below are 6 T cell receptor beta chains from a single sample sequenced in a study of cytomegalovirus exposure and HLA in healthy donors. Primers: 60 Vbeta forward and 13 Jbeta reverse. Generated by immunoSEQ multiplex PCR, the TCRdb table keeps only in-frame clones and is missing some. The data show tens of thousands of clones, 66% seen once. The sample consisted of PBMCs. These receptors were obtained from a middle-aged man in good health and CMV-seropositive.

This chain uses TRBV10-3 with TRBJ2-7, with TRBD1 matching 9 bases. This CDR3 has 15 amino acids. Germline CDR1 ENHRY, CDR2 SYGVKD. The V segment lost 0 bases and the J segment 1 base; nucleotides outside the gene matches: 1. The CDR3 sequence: CAISESGTGSYEQYF. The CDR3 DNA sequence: TGTGCCATCAGTGAGTCAGGGACAGGGTCCTACGAGCAGTACTTC.

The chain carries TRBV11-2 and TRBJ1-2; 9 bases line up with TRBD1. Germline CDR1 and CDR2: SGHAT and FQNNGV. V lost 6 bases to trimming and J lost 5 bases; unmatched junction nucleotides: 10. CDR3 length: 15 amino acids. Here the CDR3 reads CASRPLDRGYYGYTF. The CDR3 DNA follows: TGTGCCAGCAGACCCCTGGACAGGGGATATTATGGCTACACCTTC.

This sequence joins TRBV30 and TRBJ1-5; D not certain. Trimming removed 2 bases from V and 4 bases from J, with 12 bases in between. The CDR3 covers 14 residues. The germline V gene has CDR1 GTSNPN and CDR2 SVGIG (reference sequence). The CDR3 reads CAWSRITRNQPQHF. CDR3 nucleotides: TGTGCCTGGAGTCGTATAACGCGAAATCAGCCCCAGCATTTT. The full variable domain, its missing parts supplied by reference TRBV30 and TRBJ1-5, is SQTIHQWPATLVQPVGSPLSLECTVEGTSNPNLYWYRQAAGRGLQLLFYSVGIGQISSEVPQNLSASRPQDRQFILSSKKLLLSDSGFYLCAWSRITRNQPQHFGDGTRLSIL.

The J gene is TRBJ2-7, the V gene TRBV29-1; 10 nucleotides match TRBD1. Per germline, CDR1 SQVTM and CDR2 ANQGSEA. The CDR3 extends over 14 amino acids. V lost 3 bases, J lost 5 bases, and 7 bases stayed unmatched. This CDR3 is CSVDLGQGLHEQYF. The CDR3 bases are TGCAGCGTTGACTTGGGACAGGGGCTGCACGAGCAGTACTTC.

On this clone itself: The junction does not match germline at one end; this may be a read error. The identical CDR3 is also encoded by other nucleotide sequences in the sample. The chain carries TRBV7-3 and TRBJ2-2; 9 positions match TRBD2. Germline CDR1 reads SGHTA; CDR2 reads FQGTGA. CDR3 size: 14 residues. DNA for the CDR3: TGTGCCAGCAGGACTAGCGGAAACACCGGGGAGTTGTTTTTT. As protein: CASRTSGNTGELFF.

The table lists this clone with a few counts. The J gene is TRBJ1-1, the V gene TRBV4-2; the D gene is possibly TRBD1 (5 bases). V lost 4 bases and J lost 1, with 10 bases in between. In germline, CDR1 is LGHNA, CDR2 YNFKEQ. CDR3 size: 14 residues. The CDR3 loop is CASSPQGANTEAFF. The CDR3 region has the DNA TGTGCCAGCAGCCCTCAGGGCGCGAACACTGAAGCTTTCTTT.